This T cell receptor (beta chain) derives from a study of STAT5B mutations in CD4+ large granular lymphocyte leukemia. General study results and limits: Main leukemic clonotypes were patient-specific, but under 30% appeared at low frequency elsewhere. 8/27 top patient clones versus 2/35 control clones were TRBV06-family.

In the original processing: Productive clonotypes were detectable down to 2.59 x 10-5 frequency. Using immunoSEQ multiplex PCR, the repertoire was profiled, and TCRdb retains in-frame clones only, with some absent. V, J and clone size are those of that table, while D and trimming were read from the DNA. The sample yields approximately 32,000 clones, roughly 72% seen once. A word on this clone: Its specificity is unknown.

The J segment lost 4 bases and the V segment lost 5 bases, leaving 7 bases of the junction unmatched. Germline V gene sequence: CDR1 SGHAT, CDR2 FQDESV (reference sequence). The CDR3 totals 16 residues. This TCR was sampled from a human donor in good health. The V gene is TRBV11-1, the J gene TRBJ2-5; 13 bases match TRBD2. The sample taken for sequencing was CD4+ T cells from blood buffy coats. CDR3 nucleotides: TGTGCCAGCAGCGGTGGACTAGCGGGGGTTCGAGAGACCCAGTACTTC. This codes for CASSGGLAGVRETQYF.